These T cell receptor beta chains were read from a single sample in a study of cytomegalovirus exposure and HLA in healthy donors. The table came from immunoSEQ multiplex PCR; TCRdb's copy has only in-frame clones and leaves some out. In the table there are fewer than 250,000 clones, around 87% of which are singletons. The sample consisted of PBMCs. These receptor sequences come from a woman aged 18 to 35 in good health and CMV-seronegative. Both conserved end residues are part of each CDR3. A D gene is named only where the DNA matches it firmly. Where a row states a size, it is once, few, many or the class of an expanded clone; other rows omit it.

D: .; size: .; J: TRBJ1-1; V: TRBV2; DNA: TGTGCCAGCAGTGAAGCGAGCGGAGCTTTCTTT; CDR3: CASSEASGAFF
D: .; size: few; J: TRBJ1-3; V: TRBV6-1; DNA: TGTGCCAGCAGTTCGTCCGGGCCAGGGGGAAACACCATATATTTT; CDR3: CASSSSGPGGNTIYF
D: TRBD2; size: once; J: TRBJ2-1; V: TRBV11-2; DNA: TGTGCCAGCAGCTTAGTGATTAGCGGGGGGACCCTCTACAATGAGCAGTTCTTC; CDR3: CASSLVISGGTLYNEQFF
D: .; size: .; J: TRBJ2-3; V: TRBV5-6; DNA: TGTGCCAGCAGCTGGGGGCCCCGGGACCTTGACACAGATACGCAGTATTTT; CDR3: CASSWGPRDLDTDTQYF
D: .; size: .; J: TRBJ2-4; V: TRBV11-3; DNA: TGTGCCAGCAGCTTAGGGGGAGATGTGTACTTC; CDR3: CASSLGGDVYF
D: .; size: .; J: TRBJ1-1; V: TRBV9; DNA: TGTGCCAGCAGCTCGGAACGAGGAGCTTTCTTT; CDR3: CASSSERGAFF
D: TRBD1; size: .; J: TRBJ2-7; V: TRBV5-1; DNA: TGCGCCAGCAGATTGGCGACAGGGTCAAGCTCCTACGAGCAGTACTTC; CDR3: CASRLATGSSSYEQYF
D: .; size: .; J: TRBJ1-1; V: TRBV9; DNA: TGTGCCAGCAGCGTGGGCCCTATGAACACTGAAGCTTTCTTT; CDR3: CASSVGPMNTEAFF
D: .; size: .; J: TRBJ2-5; V: TRBV7-8; DNA: TGTGCCAGCAGCTTTTCGACCGGGGAGACCCAGTACTTC; CDR3: CASSFSTGETQYF
D: .; size: .; J: TRBJ2-5; V: TRBV9; DNA: TGTGCCAGCAGCGGGGGGGTCTTAGCGGAGACCCAGTACTTC; CDR3: CASSGGVLAETQYF
D: .; size: .; J: TRBJ2-2; V: TRBV2; DNA: TGTGCCAGCAGGCCAGGGAACACCGGGGAGCTGTTTTTT; CDR3: CASRPGNTGELFF
D: .; size: .; J: TRBJ2-1; V: TRBV6-1; DNA: TGTGCCAGCAGTGACTCACAGGGAAATGAGCAGTTCTTC; CDR3: CASSDSQGNEQFF
D: .; size: .; J: TRBJ2-3; V: TRBV5-8; DNA: TGTGCCAGCAGCTTGGGGGGCCCAGCCGATACGCAGTATTTT; CDR3: CASSLGGPADTQYF
D: .; size: .; J: TRBJ1-5; V: TRBV30; DNA: TGTGCCTGGAGTGTCGGTTATAGCAATCAGCCCCAGCATTTT; CDR3: CAWSVGYSNQPQHF
D: .; size: .; J: TRBJ1-6; V: TRBV7-2; DNA: TGTGCCAGCAGCTCAGGGCAAGGGGGTCGGCCACCCCTCCACTTT; CDR3: CASSSGQGGRPPLHF
D: .; size: .; J: TRBJ2-1; V: TRBV6-6; DNA: TGTGCCAGCGGTAGGGGGGGCCCTGGGGTCTTC; CDR3: CASGRGGPGVF
D: TRBD1; size: .; J: TRBJ1-2; V: TRBV12-5; DNA: TGTGCTAGTGGTTTGAGCGACAGGGTTTTAGCGGGCTACACCTTC; CDR3: CASGLSDRVLAGYTF
D: TRBD2; size: once; J: TRBJ2-1; V: TRBV11-3; DNA: TGTGCCAGCAGCTCGGGACTAGCGGGAATTGAGCAGTTCTTC; CDR3: CASSSGLAGIEQFF
D: TRBD2; size: .; J: TRBJ2-5; V: TRBV28; DNA: TGTGCCAGCAGTCCCGCGACTAGCGGGGGAGAGACCCAGTACTTC; CDR3: CASSPATSGGETQYF
D: .; size: .; J: TRBJ2-7; V: TRBV5-6; DNA: TGTGCCAGCAGCTTGGGCAGGCCCCCCTACGAGCAGTACTTC; CDR3: CASSLGRPPYEQYF
D: .; size: .; J: TRBJ1-5; V: TRBV28; DNA: TGTGCCAGCAAGGGACTTGGAGGGGCCCAGCATTTT; CDR3: CASKGLGGAQHF
D: .; size: once; J: TRBJ1-3; V: TRBV18; DNA: TGTGCCAGCTCACCGCAACAGGGATCCTCTGGAAACACCATATATTTT; CDR3: CASSPQQGSSGNTIYF
D: .; size: .; J: TRBJ2-7; V: TRBV11-3; DNA: TGTGCCAGCAGCTTCCGCCCCACGCGGGGCTACGAGCAGTACTTC; CDR3: CASSFRPTRGYEQYF
D: .; size: .; J: TRBJ2-3; V: TRBV27; DNA: TGTGCCAGCAGTGACCCCGGCGGGTCTAGCACAGATACGCAGTATTTT; CDR3: CASSDPGGSSTDTQYF
D: TRBD2; size: .; J: TRBJ2-3; V: TRBV6-1; DNA: TGTGCCAGCAGTGCCGGGACTAGAGTCTCGTCCGGCCCTGGGGATACGCAGTATTTT; CDR3: CASSAGTRVSSGPGDTQYF
D: .; size: .; J: TRBJ1-4; V: TRBV18; DNA: TGTGCCAGCTCACCAGGGGCCACTAATGAAAAACTGTTTTTT; CDR3: CASSPGATNEKLFF
D: .; size: .; J: TRBJ2-6; V: TRBV28; DNA: TGTGCCAGCAGTTTACCGGTTGGGGCCAACGTCCTGACTTTC; CDR3: CASSLPVGANVLTF
D: .; size: .; J: TRBJ2-3; V: TRBV29-1; DNA: TGCAGCGTTGAGGGTGGGGCAGGGGATACGCAGTATTTT; CDR3: CSVEGGAGDTQYF
D: .; size: .; J: TRBJ2-2; V: TRBV5-4; DNA: TGTGCCAGCAGAAGGACTCGAGAGACCGGGGAGCTGTTTTTT; CDR3: CASRRTRETGELFF
D: TRBD2; size: .; J: TRBJ2-4; V: TRBV5-4; DNA: TGTGCCAGCAAGCTAGCGGGAGAGGAAAACATTCAGTACTTC; CDR3: CASKLAGEENIQYF
D: TRBD2; size: once; J: TRBJ2-1; V: TRBV19; DNA: TGTGCCAGTAGTATGCCCAGCGGGGGGGCTAATGAGCAGTTCTTC; CDR3: CASSMPSGGANEQFF
D: .; size: .; J: TRBJ1-5; V: TRBV4-1; DNA: TGCGCCAGCAGCCGAGAAGGGGCCGACATTAGCAATCAGCCCCAGCATTTT; CDR3: CASSREGADISNQPQHF
D: TRBD2; size: .; J: TRBJ2-3; V: TRBV5-1; DNA: TGCGCCAGCAGATCCCTTTCGGCGGGAGTTGCAGATACGCAGTATTTT; CDR3: CASRSLSAGVADTQYF
D: TRBD1; size: once; J: TRBJ2-4; V: TRBV9; DNA: TGTGCCAGCAGCACTAATAGCGACAGGGTGGGGGCCAAAAACATTCAGTACTTC; CDR3: CASSTNSDRVGAKNIQYF
D: .; size: once; J: TRBJ2-7; V: TRBV7-6; DNA: TGTGCCAGCAGCCCAGGGGTTTTGCCCCTGGCCTACGAGCAGTACTTC; CDR3: CASSPGVLPLAYEQYF
D: .; size: once; J: TRBJ1-1; V: TRBV11-2; DNA: TGTGCCAGCAGCTTAGTGGCCGACGGGGCTTTCTTT; CDR3: CASSLVADGAFF
D: TRBD1; size: .; J: TRBJ2-7; V: TRBV7-2; DNA: TGTGCCAGCAGCTTAGGACAGGGGTTTTACGAGCAGTACTTC; CDR3: CASSLGQGFYEQYF
D: .; size: .; J: TRBJ1-2; V: TRBV7-9; DNA: TGTGCCAGCAAACGGACAGCGGTCTCTAACTATGGCTACACCTTC; CDR3: CASKRTAVSNYGYTF
D: TRBD2; size: .; J: TRBJ2-3; V: TRBV28; DNA: TGTGCCAGCAGTCTAACTAGCGGGAGGGCCTATGATACGCAGTATTTT; CDR3: CASSLTSGRAYDTQYF
D: .; size: .; J: TRBJ2-3; V: TRBV14; DNA: TGTGCCAGCAGCCGTGGCGGAACTAGCACAGATACGCAGTATTTT; CDR3: CASSRGGTSTDTQYF
D: .; size: .; J: TRBJ1-2; V: TRBV7-9; DNA: TGTGCCAGTACGCCTCTTAAAGGGGCAGCCTACACCTTC; CDR3: CASTPLKGAAYTF
D: .; size: .; J: TRBJ1-2; V: TRBV13; DNA: TGTGCCAGCAGCTTAGGCCTGCCAGGGCCGAACTATGGCTACACCTTC; CDR3: CASSLGLPGPNYGYTF
D: TRBD1; size: .; J: TRBJ2-1; V: TRBV7-9; DNA: TGTGCCAGCAGCGCAGGGGGTATTGAGCAGTTCTTC; CDR3: CASSAGGIEQFF
D: .; size: .; J: TRBJ2-7; V: TRBV6-5; DNA: TGTGCCAGCAGTTACCAGCCCGAGGGCTCCTACGAGCAGTACTTC; CDR3: CASSYQPEGSYEQYF
D: TRBD1; size: .; J: TRBJ1-5; V: TRBV18; DNA: TGTGCCAGCTCATCAACAGGGGGTTCTCAGCCCCAGCATTTT; CDR3: CASSSTGGSQPQHF
D: TRBD1; size: .; J: TRBJ1-1; V: TRBV2; DNA: TGTGCCAGCAGTGAAGGGGACAGGGATAACACTGAAGCTTTCTTT; CDR3: CASSEGDRDNTEAFF
D: .; size: .; J: TRBJ2-7; V: TRBV21-1; DNA: TGTGCCAGCAGCAAAGAATATGCAGGGGGCACGTACGAGCAGTACTTC; CDR3: CASSKEYAGGTYEQYF
D: .; size: .; J: TRBJ2-3; V: TRBV7-9; DNA: TGTGCCAGCGGAAGTAGGGGCGGGGTCGGAGATACGCAGTATTTT; CDR3: CASGSRGGVGDTQYF
D: .; size: .; J: TRBJ2-2; V: TRBV6-5; DNA: TGTGCCAGCAGGTGGACTGCGAACACCGGGGAGCTGTTTTTT; CDR3: CASRWTANTGELFF
D: .; size: .; J: TRBJ1-2; V: TRBV6-6; DNA: TGTGCCAGCATAAAGAACGGCTATGGCTACACCTTC; CDR3: CASIKNGYGYTF